Below, one T cell receptor (beta chain) is given with its context. Between the trimmed V and J ends, which lost 7 bases and 2 bases, there was a span of 12 bases. This CDR3 comprises 15 residues. CDR1 MNHEY and CDR2 SVGAGI come from the germline V gene. The data stem from a study of early T cells in non-severe SARS-CoV-2 infection. In TCRdb, the 5' RACE reads were re-called with MiXCR into one record per CDR3 protein. The table has tens of thousands of distinct CDR3 sequences, about 11% seen once. The chain links TRBV6-5 to TRBJ2-6; tentatively, D is TRBD2 (7 bases). The sample was whole blood, taken at baseline. The source is an adult who was a healthcare worker with PCR-confirmed SARS-CoV-2 infection or an uninfected control (not recorded which). The donor label of this sample is uncertain. The CDR3 here is CASNNGGPGANVLTF. The CDR3 nucleotides are TGTGCCAGCAACAACGGGGGGCCTGGGGCCAACGTCCTGACTTTC.